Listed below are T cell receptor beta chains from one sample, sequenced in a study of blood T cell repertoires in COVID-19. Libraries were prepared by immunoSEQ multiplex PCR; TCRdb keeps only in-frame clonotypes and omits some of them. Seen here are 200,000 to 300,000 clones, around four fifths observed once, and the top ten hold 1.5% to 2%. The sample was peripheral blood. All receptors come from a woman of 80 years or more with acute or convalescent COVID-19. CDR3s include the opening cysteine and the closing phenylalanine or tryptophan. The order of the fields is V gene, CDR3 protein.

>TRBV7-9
CASSFSGSFYNEQFF
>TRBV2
CASRKGENTGELFF
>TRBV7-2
CASSLGPERSEKLFF
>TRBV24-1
CATSDFRTSDNEQFF
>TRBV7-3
CASSLGTAYEQYF
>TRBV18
CASSPRAGGSGETQYF
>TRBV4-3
CASSHGTGGTGEQYF
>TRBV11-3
CASSDRLTDTQYF
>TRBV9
CASSRRQPLYGYTF
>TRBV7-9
CASSPQGSTDTQYF
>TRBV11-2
CASSLLGRNTEAFF
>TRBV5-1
CASSLAAGANNEQFF
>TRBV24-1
CATSDFGLGRGYGYTF
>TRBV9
CASSPQPQEVTEAFF
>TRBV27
CASSPGRDREQYF
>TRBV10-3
CAISERTQNYGYTF
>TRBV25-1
CASSDPGSTNEKLFF
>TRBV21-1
CASSKLDRLPPANEKLFF
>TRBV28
CASSLQGVGELFF
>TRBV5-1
CASSSVGERNTEAFF
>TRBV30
CAWNRDYQETQYF
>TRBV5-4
CASSHTGGTDTQYF
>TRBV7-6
CASSLGPGGNTEAFF
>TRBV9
CASSARGGAASEAFF
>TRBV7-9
CASSSGSGDAGELFF
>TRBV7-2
CASSRETGAQSPLHF
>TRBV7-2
CASSLGGGFNQPQHF
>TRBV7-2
CASSTGSNQPQHF
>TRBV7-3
CASSPGTSGGRDTQYF
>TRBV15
CATSRAGSTDTQYF
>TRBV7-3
CASSLETLNTGELFF
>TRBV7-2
CASSMGQSYEQYF
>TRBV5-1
CASSSRDRLDTEAFF
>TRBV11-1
CASSRGGQSRYEQFF